Given below is one TCR beta chain in context. No antigen is known for it. A single base separates this from a much larger clone, so it may be a read error. No patient received treatment before thyroid surgery. CDR1 is WSHSY, CDR2 SAAADI, per germline. V lost 10 bases to trimming and J lost 1 base; unmatched junction nucleotides: 9. The length of the CDR3 is 16 residues. This entry is derived from a study of metastatic and nonmetastatic thyroid tumors. Findings and limits, study-wide: The study reportedly found significantly higher TCR beta diversity in malignant thyroid tumors than benign nodules, in blood and tumor.

With MiXCR, TCRdb reprocessed the PCR reads. This sample has about 59,000 clones, with roughly 17% found just once. Sequencing used blood. This sequence was found in a male donor with papillary thyroid cancer or a benign thyroid nodule (not recorded which). Some clones in this sample may be carry-over from other donors' samples. The gene calls are TRBV10-2 and TRBJ2-2; 10 bases fit TRBD2. CDR3 coding DNA: TGCGCCACCCCACTAGCGGGGTGTGGGAACACCGGGGAGCTGTTTTTT. Its protein is CATPLAGCGNTGELFF.